A single T cell receptor (beta chain) is shown here with its context. Its antigen is currently unknown. CDR3 length equals 15 residues. V lost 8 bases and J lost 3, with 19 bases in between. Germline V gene lookup returns CDR1 MGHDK and CDR2 SYGVNS. Specified time point: week 35, safety follow-up. Vaccination used 300 ug of mutant IDH1 20-mer peptide per dose, with topical imiquimod. This record belongs to a study of a mutant IDH1 vaccine in newly diagnosed glioma. Whole-study context: Vaccinations were initiated 4-6 weeks following radiotherapy alone, or were given together with temozolomide cycles.

Profiling relied on immunoSEQ multiplex PCR, and the TCRdb table lists in-frame clones only, not all of them. The table records tens of thousands of clones, approximately 80% of them present only once. The chain employs TRBV25-1 and TRBJ1-2; TRBD1 might be the D (5 bases). The receptor was isolated from a man younger than 40 with glioma. Material: PBMCs, obtained from a glioma patient whose treatment included an IDH1 peptide vaccine. The CDR3 DNA sequence: TGTGCCAGCGCCGAGGGGCAGGGAGGGTACTATGGCTACACCTTC. Protein: CASAEGQGGYYGYTF.